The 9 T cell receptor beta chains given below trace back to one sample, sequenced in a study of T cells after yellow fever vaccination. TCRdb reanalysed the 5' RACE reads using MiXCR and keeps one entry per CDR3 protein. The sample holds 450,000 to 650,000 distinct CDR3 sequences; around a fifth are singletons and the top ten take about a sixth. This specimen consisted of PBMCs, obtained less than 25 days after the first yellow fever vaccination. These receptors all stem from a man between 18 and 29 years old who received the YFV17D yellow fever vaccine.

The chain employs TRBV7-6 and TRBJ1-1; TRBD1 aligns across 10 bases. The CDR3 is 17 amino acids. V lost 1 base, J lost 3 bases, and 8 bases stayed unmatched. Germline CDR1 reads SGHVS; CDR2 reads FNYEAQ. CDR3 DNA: TGTGCCAGCAGCTTAGTGGCCGGACAGGGGGGTGACACTGAAGCTTTCTTT. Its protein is CASSLVAGQGGDTEAFF.

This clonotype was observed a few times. The CDR3 here is CASSPPFSYEQYV. The DNA of the CDR3 is TGTGCCAGCAGCCCGCCTTTCTCCTACGAGCAGTACGTC. The rearrangement joins TRBV11-2 to TRBJ2-7, with unresolved D. V gave up 5 bases and J gave up 0 bases, with 8 bases separating them. Germline loops: CDR1 SGHAT, CDR2 FQNNGV. The CDR3 covers 13 residues.

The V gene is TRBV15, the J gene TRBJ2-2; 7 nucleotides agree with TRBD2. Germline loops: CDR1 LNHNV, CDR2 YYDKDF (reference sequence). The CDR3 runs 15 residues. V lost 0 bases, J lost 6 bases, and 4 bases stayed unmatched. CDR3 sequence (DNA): TGTGCCACCAGCAGAGATCTTGGGAGGGCCGGGGAGCTGTTTTTT. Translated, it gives CATSRDLGRAGELFF. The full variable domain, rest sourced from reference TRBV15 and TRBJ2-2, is DAMVIQNPRYQVTQFGKPVTLSCSQTLNHNVMYWYQQKSSQAPKLLFHYYDKDFNNEADTPDNFQSRRPNTSFCFLDIRSPGLGDTAMYLCATSRDLGRAGELFFGEGSRLTVL.

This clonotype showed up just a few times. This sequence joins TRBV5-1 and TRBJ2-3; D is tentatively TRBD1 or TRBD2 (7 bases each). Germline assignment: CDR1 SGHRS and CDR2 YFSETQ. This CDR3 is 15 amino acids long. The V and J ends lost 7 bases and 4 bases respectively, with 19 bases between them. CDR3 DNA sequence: TGCGCCAGCTTCCCACAAGCGGGGACAGCAGATACGCAGTATTTT. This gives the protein CASFPQAGTADTQYF.

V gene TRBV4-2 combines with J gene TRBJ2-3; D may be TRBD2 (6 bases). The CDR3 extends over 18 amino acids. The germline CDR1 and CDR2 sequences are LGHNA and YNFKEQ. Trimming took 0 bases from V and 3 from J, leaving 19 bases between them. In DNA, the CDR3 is TGTGCCAGCAGCCAAGATCAGGGAATCGCGGGAAGTACAGATACGCAGTATTTT. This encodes CASSQDQGIAGSTDTQYF.

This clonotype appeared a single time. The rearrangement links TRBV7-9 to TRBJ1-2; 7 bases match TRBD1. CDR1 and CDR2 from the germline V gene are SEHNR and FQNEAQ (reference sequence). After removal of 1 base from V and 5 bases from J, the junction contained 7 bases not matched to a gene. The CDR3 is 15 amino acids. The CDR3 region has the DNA TGTGCCAGCAGCTTAGAGGATATACAGGGGTATGGCTACACCTTC. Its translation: CASSLEDIQGYGYTF.

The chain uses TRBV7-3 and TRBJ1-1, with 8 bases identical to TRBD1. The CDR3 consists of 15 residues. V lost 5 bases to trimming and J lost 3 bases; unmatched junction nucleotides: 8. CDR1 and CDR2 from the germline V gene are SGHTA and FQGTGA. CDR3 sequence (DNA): TGTGCCAGCAGCGCTTCAGGGGGCCCGTACACTGAAGCTTTCTTT. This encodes CASSASGGPYTEAFF. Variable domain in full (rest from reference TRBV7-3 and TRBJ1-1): GAGVSQTPSNKVTEKGKYVELRCDPISGHTALYWYRQSLGQGPEFLIYFQGTGAADDSGLPNDRFFAVRPEGSVSTLKIQRTERGDSAVYLCASSASGGPYTEAFFGQGTRLTVV.

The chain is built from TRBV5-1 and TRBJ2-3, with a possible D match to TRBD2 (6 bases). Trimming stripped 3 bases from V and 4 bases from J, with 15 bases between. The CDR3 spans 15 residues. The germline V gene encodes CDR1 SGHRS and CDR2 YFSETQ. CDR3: CASSSEGNGADTQYF. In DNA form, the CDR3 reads TGCGCCAGCAGCTCGGAGGGGAATGGCGCAGATACGCAGTATTTT.

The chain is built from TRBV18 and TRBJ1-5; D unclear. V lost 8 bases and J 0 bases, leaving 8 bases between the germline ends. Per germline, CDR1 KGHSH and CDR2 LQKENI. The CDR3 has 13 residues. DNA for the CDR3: TGTGCCAGCCAGAGCGATAGCAATCAGCCCCAGCATTTT. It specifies CASQSDSNQPQHF.